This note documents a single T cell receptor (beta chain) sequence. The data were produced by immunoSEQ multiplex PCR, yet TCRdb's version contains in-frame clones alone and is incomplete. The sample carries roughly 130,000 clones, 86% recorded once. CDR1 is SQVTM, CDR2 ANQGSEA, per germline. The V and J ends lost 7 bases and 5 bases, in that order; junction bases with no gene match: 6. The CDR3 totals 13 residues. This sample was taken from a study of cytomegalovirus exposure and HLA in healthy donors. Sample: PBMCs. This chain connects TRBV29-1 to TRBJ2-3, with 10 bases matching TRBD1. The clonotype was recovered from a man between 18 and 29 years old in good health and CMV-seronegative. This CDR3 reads CSAGQGVGDTQYF. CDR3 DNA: TGCAGCGCCGGACAGGGGGTTGGAGATACGCAGTATTTT.